This T cell receptor (beta chain) was sequenced in a study of T cell responses to AZD1222 COVID-19 vaccine (dated by TCRdb to about 2021). With regard to the full study: Because spike-specific TCR depth and breadth did not differ between the two schedules, AZD1222 recipients who got a second dose at roughly 4 weeks were pooled with those who got a second dose at roughly 12 weeks. TCR sequencing was performed for roughly 250 trial participants, of whom about 200 were given two doses of AZD1222 and some 26 were given two doses of MenACWY control vaccine. Trial participants were enrolled into age subgroups of 18-55, 56-69 and 70-plus years, which contained around 150, 29 and 61 TCR-sequenced participants, respectively.

This clone appeared a few times. It has no known antigen specificity. Per-base qualities were not stored, and no clone one base away is much larger. The sample holds other DNA sequences that translate to the same CDR3. The CDR3 regions of human TCRbeta chains were analyzed by immunosequencing. In the authors' own workflow: Repertoire TCRs were matched against a reference library of SARS-CoV-2-specific TCRs generated with the MIRA antigen-specificity platform. Breadth meant the fraction of unique TCRs that were SARS-CoV-2-associated, whereas depth meant the fraction of total T cells that were SARS-CoV-2-associated. Each spike-specific TCR was assigned to its reactive spike region and to a CD4 or CD8 class using the MIRA data. Log10-transformed breadth and depth values were compared by one-way ANOVA with Sidak's multiple comparisons tests. TCRdb obtained this table from immuneACCESS and retained in-frame rearrangements with V and J assigned. These tables miss some clones; where compared with another copy, unresolved V genes account for less than half of the shortfall, and the remainder is unexplained. V and J calls and clone size are as listed in that table; D and trimming were resolved from the DNA. The sample table records tens of thousands of clones; around 89% of these occur just once. Around 2% of the sample belongs to the ten largest clones.

The paper as a whole reports these results and caveats: After two AZD1222 doses, both the breadth and the depth of spike-specific TCRs were significantly higher than at day 0 and than in MenACWY recipients. Most participants were white British and females outnumbered males, and the authors suggested that clonal diversity may have been underestimated. Only six AZD1222 recipients were SARS-CoV-2 seropositive at baseline, limiting conclusions about previously exposed vaccinees. The whole spike protein was spanned by vaccine-associated CD4 TCRs, and dominant responses were seen in regions 160-218 and 743-854. The 56-69-year group was small, and its depth increase did not reach significance, likely because of low power. Nearly half of unique spike-specific TCRs reportedly recognized epitopes outside regions mutated in the B.1.351 and B.1.1.7 variants. Because no samples from the day 14 peak response were available, repertoires could be characterized only after the peak T cell response.

Explained via the paper, the time point label denotes: baseline before first vaccination. Samples from vaccinated people were obtained from the UK trials COV001 and COV002, which included a single-blind randomized controlled phase 2/3 trial of AZD1222 (ChAdOx1 nCoV-19) in healthy adults. For TCRbeta chain sequencing, PBMC samples from trial participants were taken at day 0 and at day 28 after the second dose. Including cysteine and phenylalanine, the CDR3 has 15 amino acids. Only the CDR3 region is kept as DNA, spanning 45 bases read in frame from base 1. The germline V and J ends show losses of 6 bases and 3 bases respectively, and no gene match explains 4 bases of the junction. Sequences MGHDK (CDR1) and SYGVNS (CDR2) are obtained from the germline V gene.

The input for sequencing was peripheral blood, taken on day 0 of AZD1222 vaccination. The clonotype originates from an adult in good health. The sequence links TRBV25-1 to TRBJ2-2; the central 10 bases match TRBD1. The DNA is as follows: TGTGCCAGCAGCCCCGGGACAGGGGACACCGGGGAGCTGTTTTTT. It translates to CASSPGTGDTGELFF.